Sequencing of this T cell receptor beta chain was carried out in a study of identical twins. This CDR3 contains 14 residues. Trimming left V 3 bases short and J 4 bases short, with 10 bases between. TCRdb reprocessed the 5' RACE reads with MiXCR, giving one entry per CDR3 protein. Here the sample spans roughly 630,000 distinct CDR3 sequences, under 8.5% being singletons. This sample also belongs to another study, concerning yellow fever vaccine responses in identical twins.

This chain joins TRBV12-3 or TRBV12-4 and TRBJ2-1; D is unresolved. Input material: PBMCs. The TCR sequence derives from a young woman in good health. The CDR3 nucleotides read TGTGCCAGCAGTTTGGTACCTAATTACAATGAGCAGTTCTTC. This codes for CASSLVPNYNEQFF.